The 14 T cell receptor beta chains presented below share a single source sample, sequenced in a study of shared clonotypes between healthy human individuals. Assay: immunoSEQ multiplex PCR; the TCRdb copy retains only in-frame clones and omits some. The data contain around 510,000 clones, around 76% of them seen just once; the ten biggest clones take up approximately 12%. The sequencing input was PBMCs. Source of these receptors: a woman aged 40 to 49 in good health. Some clones in this sample may be carry-over from other donors' samples.

The genes are TRBV29-1 and TRBJ2-5; 10 positions match TRBD1. The last part of the DNA fits TRBJ2-7 better; the J call may be wrong. This CDR3 comprises 16 residues. Germline values: CDR1 SQVTM, CDR2 ANQGSEA. As DNA, the CDR3 is TGCAGCGTTGAAGGAGGACAGGGGGGCGATGGACACGAGCAGTACTTC. This sequence encodes CSVEGGQGGDGHEQYF.

The chain has TRBV7-8 and TRBJ2-7, with no clear D. Trimming removed 0 bases from V and 1 base from J, with 7 bases in between. Germline V gene sequence: CDR1 SGHVS, CDR2 FQNEAQ. This CDR3 is 14 amino acids long. The CDR3 spells CASSLAAGSYEQYF. Written as DNA, the CDR3 is TGTGCCAGCAGCTTAGCGGCAGGATCCTACGAGCAGTACTTC.

As to this clone: The junction and the germline gene differ at one end; a read error may be behind it. Other DNA sequences in the same sample also yield this CDR3. The chain has TRBV2 and TRBJ1-2, with no clear D. Germline V gene data show CDR1 as SNHLY and CDR2 as FYNNEI. The CDR3 runs to 12 residues. The CDR3 spells CASKELVYGYTF. CDR3 DNA sequence: TGTGCCAGCAAGGAGTTAGTCTATGGCTACACCTTT.

The chain couples TRBV15 to TRBJ2-2; the D gene is possibly TRBD1 (5 bases). The CDR3 is 16 amino acids. Germline assignment: CDR1 LNHNV and CDR2 YYDKDF (reference sequence). Trimming cost V 6 bases and J 1 base, with 15 bases left between them. CDR3 protein: CATRGQATGNTGELFF. The CDR3 coding sequence is TGTGCCACCAGGGGGCAGGCAACGGGGAACACCGGGGAGCTGTTTTTT.

V is TRBV19 and J is TRBJ1-4; no clear D gene. The CDR3 loop spans 14 amino acids. Per germline, CDR1 LNHDA and CDR2 SQIVND (reference sequence). Trimming took 3 bases from V and 11 from J, leaving 16 bases between them. The CDR3 loop is CASSMDASSDKLFF. The CDR3 DNA reads as TGTGCCAGTAGTATGGACGCCTCCAGTGATAAACTGTTTTTT. The variable domain in full, with the rest retrieved from reference TRBV19 and TRBJ1-4, is DGGITQSPKYLFRKEGQNVTLSCEQNLNHDAMYWYRQDPGQGLRLIYYSQIVNDFQKGDIAEGYSVSREKKESFPLTVTSAQKNPTAFYLCASSMDASSDKLFFGSGTQLSVL.

V is TRBV20-1 and J is TRBJ2-3; a weak D match, TRBD2 (5 bases). Germline V gene sequence: CDR1 DFQATT, CDR2 SNEGSKA (reference sequence). The CDR3 covers 11 residues. The CDR3 loop is CRAVYTDTQYF. CDR3 bases: TGCAGAGCGGTATACACAGATACGCAGTATTTT.

The V call is TRBV27, the J call TRBJ2-1; 7 nucleotides line up with TRBD2. V shed 0 bases, J shed 9 bases, and the junction held 5 bases outside the gene matches. The germline V gene encodes CDR1 MNHEY and CDR2 SMNVEV (reference sequence). This CDR3 contains 14 residues. CDR3 amino acids: CASSLSVGGSEQFF. Here the CDR3 DNA reads TGTGCCAGCAGTTTATCAGTCGGGGGGAGTGAGCAGTTCTTC.

The V and J genes are TRBV6-1 and TRBJ2-7; D call uncertain. The CDR3 loop spans 14 amino acids. Trimming took 3 bases from V and 0 from J, leaving 9 bases between them. Germline CDR1 MNHNS, CDR2 SASEGT. Here the CDR3 DNA reads TGTGCCAGCAGTGATTCCGGCCACTCCTACGAGCAGTACTTC. Translation: CASSDSGHSYEQYF.

The chain is built from TRBV5-1 and TRBJ2-3; 10 bases agree with TRBD1. In germline, CDR1 is SGHRS, CDR2 YFSETQ. V trimming: 3 bases; J trimming: 2 bases; junction bases outside the gene matches: 9. This CDR3 contains 17 residues. The CDR3 DNA reads TGCGCCAGCAGCTCACTCGGGACAGGGGTGAACACAGATACGCAGTATTTT. This sequence encodes CASSSLGTGVNTDTQYF.

Notes on this clone: This may be a read error: a much more frequent sequence differs by one nucleotide. The CDR3 loop is CASGPGVGHYERYF. The DNA for the CDR3 is TGTGCCAGCGGCCCGGGAGTTGGGCACTACGAGCGGTACTTC. V usage is TRBV5-4 and J usage is TRBJ2-7, with D possibly being TRBD2 (6 bases). CDR3 length equals 14 residues. The germline V gene has CDR1 SGHNT and CDR2 YYREEE (reference sequence).

The CDR3 sequence is CASSSGTGYSGNTIYF. CDR3 DNA: TGTGCCAGCAGCTCGGGGACAGGGTATAGTGGAAACACCATATATTTT. This sequence joins TRBV5-4 and TRBJ1-3; TRBD1 aligns across 9 bases. There are 16 residues in the CDR3. Germline V gene data show CDR1 as SGHNT and CDR2 as YYREEE (reference sequence). V shed 3 bases, J shed 3 bases, and the junction held 7 bases outside the gene matches.

This clone was observed at least ten times. Other DNA sequences in this specimen translate into the identical CDR3. The J gene is TRBJ1-2, the V gene TRBV29-1, with 8 bases identical to TRBD1. In germline, CDR1 is SQVTM, CDR2 ANQGSEA. V dropped 6 bases and J dropped 2; count of bases not matched to a gene: 8. The CDR3 runs to 14 residues. CDR3 bases: TGCAGCGTCATCACTAGGACAGGGAACTATGGCTACACCTTC. Its protein product is CSVITRTGNYGYTF.

The chain has TRBV4-2 and TRBJ2-1, with 7 bases identical to TRBD2. CDR3 length: 14 amino acids. V shed 2 bases and J 9 bases; nucleotides not matched to a gene: 7. Germline V CDR1 and CDR2: LGHNA, YNFKEQ. The CDR3 DNA reads as TGTGCCAGCAGCCAACGAATTAGCGGGCTTGAGCAGTTCTTC. As protein: CASSQRISGLEQFF.

This chain connects TRBV7-9 to TRBJ2-1; 11 nucleotides align to TRBD2. Germline V CDR1 and CDR2: SEHNR, FQNEAQ (reference sequence). The CDR3 consists of 16 residues. Unmatched junction bases numbered 8, after V lost 5 bases and J lost 5 bases. CDR3 DNA: TGTGCCAGCAGCCCAGCTAGCGGGAGGCCTCACAATGAGCAGTTCTTC. Its protein product is CASSPASGRPHNEQFF.